This entry is about one T cell receptor (beta chain). Antigen specificity is unknown. V lost 3 bases and J lost 6, with 11 bases in between. Per the germline V gene, CDR1 is KGHSH and CDR2 is LQKENI. The CDR3 is 13 residues long. PCR employed 60 Vbeta and 13 Jbeta primers. Sequenced by immunoSEQ multiplex PCR; TCRdb stores in-frame clones only, minus some. The repertoire holds over 150,000 clones, with about 85% as singletons. This sample was included in a study of cytomegalovirus exposure and HLA in healthy donors. For the study at large: From donors who were HLA-typed, an early data release held 80 million to 85 million unique TCRs.

Whole-study results and caveats: Most likely, a cluster of highly shared sequence variants arose as a sequencing artifact.

Sequenced material: PBMCs. The rearrangement links TRBV18 to TRBJ1-2, with D possibly being TRBD1 (5 bases). The sequence came from a man aged 25-40 years in good health and CMV-seropositive. The CDR3 is CASSPVQDDGYTF. For the CDR3, the DNA is TGTGCCAGCTCACCTGTACAGGATGATGGCTACACCTTC. The full variable domain, rest sourced from reference TRBV18 and TRBJ1-2, is NAGVMQNPRHLVRRRGQEARLRCSPMKGHSHVYWYRQLPEEGLKFMVYLQKENIIDESGMPKERFSAEFPKEGPSILRIQQVVRGDSAAYFCASSPVQDDGYTFGSGTRLTVV.